This T cell receptor beta chain was retrieved from a study of regulatory T cells in long-lasting Graves disease. This clonotype was detected ten times or more. The germline V gene encodes CDR1 LNHNV and CDR2 YYDKDF (reference sequence). The CDR3 runs to 14 residues. Deletions cut 1 base from V and 1 base from J, with 7 bases between. Time point indicated: persistent/refractory GD, antithyroid drugs over 5 years with positive TRAb. The TCR library was made from RNA that had been extracted from PBMCs in TRIzol. Construction of TCR beta libraries relied on iRepertoire HTBI primers and on Arm-PCR targeting CDR3 regions. MiXCR, run by TCRdb on the multiplex PCR reads, gives a single entry per CDR3 protein. The sample has hundreds of thousands of distinct CDR3 sequences, around 21% seen once.

Sequencing was performed on peripheral blood mononuclear cells (PBMCs), taken when the disease was refractory, from a patient treated with antithyroid drugs. The receptor's source is a female donor with Graves disease. The chain uses TRBV15 and TRBJ2-5, with D possibly being TRBD2 (5 bases). The CDR3: CATSRVGLQETQYF. For the CDR3, the DNA is TGTGCCACCAGCAGAGTAGGACTCCAAGAGACCCAGTACTTC.